This T cell receptor beta chain appears in the sequencing data of a study of T cell responses to AZD1222 COVID-19 vaccine (dated by TCRdb to the early 2020s). Study-wide context: AZD1222 recipients whose second dose came at about 4 weeks and those whose second dose came at about 12 weeks were combined into one group, since spike-specific TCR depth and breadth did not differ between the two schedules. Trial participants were enrolled into age subgroups of 18-55, 56-69 and 70-plus years, which contained about 150, 28 and 57 TCR-sequenced participants, respectively. A total of 230 to 250 trial participants underwent TCR sequencing, of whom about 200 received two doses of AZD1222 and about 26 received two doses of the MenACWY control vaccine. Findings and caveats that apply to the study as a whole: In the small 56-69-year group, the increase in depth fell short of significance, most likely because of low power. Participants were mostly white British and included more females than males, and it was suggested by the authors that clonal diversity may have been underestimated. After two AZD1222 doses, both the breadth and the depth of spike-specific TCRs were significantly higher than at day 0 and than in MenACWY recipients. Conclusions about previously exposed vaccinees are limited, since just six AZD1222 recipients were seropositive for SARS-CoV-2 at baseline. Vaccine-associated CD4 TCRs spanned the whole spike protein, with dominant responses in regions 160-218 and 743-854. Because no samples from the day 14 peak response were available, repertoires could be characterized only after the peak T cell response. Reportedly, almost half of the unique spike-specific TCRs recognized epitopes lying outside the regions that are mutated in the B.1.351 and B.1.1.7 variants.

Via the germline V gene, CDR1 is SGHRS and CDR2 YFSETQ. The junction shows trimming of 3 bases on V and 1 base on J, and the gene matches do not reach 1 base of it. From cysteine to phenylalanine, the CDR3 is 14 amino acids long. Of all the DNA, just the CDR3 is kept, 42 bases in frame from base 1. Regarding this clone: The clone's antigen remains unknown. No much larger clone exists at a distance of one base, and base qualities are not known.

The sample's time point label, in plain terms: baseline before first vaccination. Vaccinee samples were obtained from the UK trials COV001 and COV002, which included a single-blind randomized controlled phase 2/3 trial of AZD1222 (ChAdOx1 nCoV-19) in healthy adults. For TCRbeta chain sequencing, PBMC samples were collected from trial participants at day 0 and at day 28 after the second dose. The CDR3 regions of human TCRbeta chains were analyzed by immunosequencing. As for how the authors treated the data: Repertoire TCRs were matched against a reference library of SARS-CoV-2-specific TCRs generated with the MIRA antigen-specificity platform. Breadth meant the fraction of unique TCRs that were SARS-CoV-2-associated, whereas depth meant the fraction of total T cells that were SARS-CoV-2-associated. Using the MIRA data, each spike-specific TCR was mapped to the spike region that the TCR reacts to and placed in a CD4 or CD8 class. Log10-transformed breadth and depth values were compared by one-way ANOVA with Sidak's multiple comparisons tests. The clones in this table, taken by TCRdb from immuneACCESS, are in-frame only. Not every clone is retained; where verified, under half of the shortfall comes from an unresolved V gene, and the cause of the rest is unknown. V, J and clone size are taken as reported in that table, and D and trimming were inferred from the DNA itself. This sample holds 150,000 to 200,000 clones; around 92% were observed only once. The ten largest account for around 9.3% of the sample.

The TCR sequence derives from an adult in good health. The input for sequencing was peripheral blood, taken on day 0 of AZD1222 vaccination. The rearranged chain carries TRBV5-1 and TRBJ1-1; the junction holds 9 bases that match TRBD1. The nucleotide sequence reads TGCGCCAGCAGCTGGGACAGGGAGAACACTGAAGCTTTCTTT. This encodes CASSWDRENTEAFF.